Listed here are 15 T cell receptor beta chains from one sample, sequenced in a study of shared clonotypes between healthy human individuals. Naive CD8 isolation took CD45RO-negative cells positively selected for CCR7 and excluded terminally differentiated effector memory CD45RA+ cells. Measured with immunoSEQ multiplex PCR; TCRdb has only the in-frame clones, and not every one. Among roughly 850,000 clones listed, just over 95% were seen once. The specimen was naive CD8+ T cells sorted from blood. The origin of the receptors is a man in his thirties or forties in good health.

The chain recombines TRBV7-2 with TRBJ2-1; 12 bases map to TRBD2. V dropped 2 bases and J dropped 8; count of bases not matched to a gene: 4. The CDR3 contains 15 residues. Germline-derived CDR1 and CDR2 are SGHTA and FQGNSA. CDR3 protein: CASSLSTSGRYEQFF. The CDR3 nucleotides read TGTGCCAGCAGCTTATCGACTAGCGGGAGATATGAGCAGTTCTTC.

The genes are TRBV29-1 and TRBJ2-2, with TRBD2 as a possible D gene (6 bases). Between the trimmed V and J ends, which lost 7 bases and 2 bases, there was a span of 17 bases. CDR3 length: 15 amino acids. In germline, CDR1 is SQVTM, CDR2 ANQGSEA. The CDR3 protein is CSAGWTGTNTGELFF. The CDR3 DNA reads TGCAGCGCTGGGTGGACCGGGACTAACACCGGGGAGCTGTTTTTT.

Concerning this clone itself: Being one base from a much bigger clone, this may be a read error. The chain is built from TRBV9 and TRBJ2-3; 9 bases map to TRBD1. Unmatched junction bases numbered 0, after V lost 0 bases and J lost 4 bases. CDR1 is SGDLS, CDR2 YYNGEE, per germline. This CDR3 comprises 14 residues. CDR3: CASSVGQGADTQYF. CDR3 nucleotide sequence: TGTGCCAGCAGCGTAGGACAGGGGGCAGATACGCAGTATTTT. Combining the CDR3 with reference TRBV9 and TRBJ2-3 gives the whole variable domain DSGVTQTPKHLITATGQRVTLRCSPRSGDLSVYWYQQSLDQGLQFLIQYYNGEERAKGNILERFSAQQFPDLHSELNLSSLELGDSALYFCASSVGQGADTQYFGPGTRLTVL.

V and J are TRBV7-9 and TRBJ2-5, with 9 bases that match TRBD1. Germline-derived CDR1 and CDR2 are SEHNR and FQNEAQ (reference sequence). This CDR3 has 17 amino acids. The J segment lost 2 bases and the V segment lost 6 bases, leaving 13 bases of the junction unmatched. In nucleotides, the CDR3 is TGTGCCAGCAGAACTCTCCTGACGGGACAGGGTCAAGAGACCCAGTACTTC. It translates to CASRTLLTGQGQETQYF.

The chain uses TRBV5-1 and TRBJ2-7; TRBD2 might be the D (6 bases). The CDR3 is 13 residues long. The germline gives CDR1 SGHRS, CDR2 YFSETQ. V shed 6 bases and J shed 1 base, with 11 bases lying between them. DNA of the CDR3: TGCGCCAGCACCGGGAGCCTTTCCTACGAGCAGTACTTC. Its translation: CASTGSLSYEQYF.

The chain uses TRBV4-1 and TRBJ2-1, with D perhaps TRBD2 (6 bases). CDR1 is MGHRA and CDR2 is YSYEKL in the germline V gene. There are 16 residues in the CDR3. The V end was cut by 4 bases, the J end by 0 bases, with 13 bases between. CDR3: CASSPDYPSSYNEQFF. Here the CDR3 DNA reads TGCGCCAGCAGCCCGGACTACCCGAGCTCCTACAATGAGCAGTTCTTC.

The V call is TRBV27, the J call TRBJ2-1, with 8 bases that match TRBD2. CDR1 is MNHEY, CDR2 SMNVEV, per germline (reference sequence). After removal of 3 bases from V and 9 bases from J, the junction contained 4 bases not matched to a gene. The CDR3 is made up of 13 amino acids. DNA for the CDR3: TGTGCCAGCAGTTTGGGACTAGTTGCTGAGCAGTTCTTC. This translates into CASSLGLVAEQFF.

The rearrangement uses TRBV4-3 and TRBJ2-1; D remains ambiguous. This CDR3 comprises 14 residues. V shed 1 base and J shed 3 bases, with 7 bases lying between them. The V gene's germline CDR1 is LGHNA and CDR2 YSLEER. In DNA form, the CDR3 reads TGCGCCAGCAGCCAAGTTTTGGGCTACAATGAGCAGTTCTTC. Protein product: CASSQVLGYNEQFF.

The chain carries TRBV5-4 and TRBJ2-3; weak D call: TRBD2 (6 bases). Germline V lookup: CDR1 SGHNT, CDR2 YYREEE (reference sequence). The CDR3 totals 15 residues. V shed 1 base and J shed 2 bases, with 11 bases lying between them. The CDR3 here is CASSLRLDYTDTQYF. DNA for the CDR3: TGTGCCAGCAGCTTGCGACTGGACTACACAGATACGCAGTATTTT.

This rearrangement joins TRBV27 to TRBJ2-7; D possibly corresponds to TRBD1 (6 bases). CDR1 is MNHEY, CDR2 SMNVEV, per germline (reference sequence). The germline V and J ends were trimmed by 5 bases and 2 bases, with 10 bases remaining between them. CDR3 length: 13 residues. The DNA of the CDR3 is TGTGCCAGCAGTACAGCAGGGGCCTACGAGCAGTACTTC. Translating gives CASSTAGAYEQYF.

V gene TRBV7-8 combines with J gene TRBJ1-5, with D tentatively TRBD1 (6 bases). CDR1 and CDR2 from the germline V gene are SGHVS and FQNEAQ. Trimming took off 4 bases at V and 3 bases at J, with 16 bases between the two ends. The CDR3 length is 16 residues. The CDR3: CASSSITGQFNQPQHF. The CDR3, as DNA: TGTGCCAGCAGCTCTATAACAGGACAGTTCAATCAGCCCCAGCATTTT.

The chain has TRBV4-3 and TRBJ1-4; tentatively, D is TRBD1 (5 bases). CDR1 is LGHNA, CDR2 YSLEER, per germline. Trimming stripped 5 bases from V and 3 bases from J, with 10 bases between. The CDR3 covers 14 residues. The CDR3 nucleotides read TGCGCCAGCAGCGTCAGGGTTGCTAATGAAAAACTGTTTTTT. Translation gives CASSVRVANEKLFF.

The chain links TRBV1 to TRBJ2-1; the table's D gene call, TRBD2, was not cross checked with the DNA. TRBV1 is noted as a pseudogene. CDR3 length equals 18 residues. The CDR3 nucleotides read TGCACCAGCAGCCAAGACGGAGCGCCCGCCCTCGGGTGCAATGAGCAGTTCTTC. This translates into CTSSQDGAPALGCNEQFF.

This chain uses TRBV11-2 with TRBJ2-1; 9 nucleotides align to TRBD2. Germline lookup yields CDR1 SGHAT and CDR2 FQNNGV. The CDR3 is made up of 16 amino acids. V dropped 5 bases and J dropped 8; count of bases not matched to a gene: 13. CDR3 protein: CASSERGLAVGDEQFF. The CDR3 region has the DNA TGTGCCAGCAGCGAGCGGGGACTAGCCGTTGGTGATGAGCAGTTCTTC.

The rearrangement joins TRBV2 to TRBJ2-3; no firm D call. The CDR3 totals 9 residues. Trimming removed 7 bases at V and 4 bases at J, with 0 bases between. The germline V gene encodes CDR1 SNHLY and CDR2 FYNNEI. The CDR3 DNA follows: TGTGCCAGCACAGATACGCAGTATTTT. It codes for CASTDTQYF.